This entry is about one TCR beta chain. Its antigen remains unidentified. One base away there is no much larger clone; base qualities are not given. Sequencing was performed on an Illumina HiSeq 2500. Quantitative 5'-RACE with molecular barcodes was used to prepare TCR beta libraries. Under the source paper's analysis protocol: A new computational method based on a probabilistic model of VDJ rearrangement was used to identify disease-linked TCR variants. In-frame beta chains were kept once TCRdb had trimmed the public reads at Q25 with fastp and called clones with MiXCR. Each CDR3 protein appears once, grouped with its most common genes and DNA. V and J calls and clone size were set by TCRdb, not the authors. For this sample the table gives 750,000 to 850,000 distinct CDR3 sequences, of which about 10% were detected only once. Of the sample, approximately 0.5% is held by the ten largest clones. The sample originates from a study of CD8 T cells in ankylosing spondylitis (dated by TCRdb to between 2016 and 2019). Study-level background: The study profiled T cell receptor beta repertoires in healthy donors and ankylosing spondylitis patients to find disease-linked TCR variants. Peripheral blood was sampled, and synovial fluid was additionally collected from ankylosing spondylitis patients. In total, the full study cohort was made up of 100 to 140 healthy donors and approximately 24 ankylosing spondylitis patients. What the authors observed across the whole study: A TCR beta motif made up of under ten highly homologous amino acid variants appeared to be characteristic of blood from ankylosing spondylitis patients. Some motif variants had previously been reported in the synovial fluid and blood of reactive arthritis patients, which suggests shared mechanisms of disease initiation. The disease-linked clones had a CD8+ phenotype and were found at relatively low frequencies in peripheral blood. The disease-linked clones were reported to be significantly enriched in matched synovial fluid samples from ankylosing spondylitis patients.

Its CDR3 holds 12 amino acids, cysteine through phenylalanine. Only the CDR3 DNA stays, 36 bases, in frame from base 1. Here V drops 6 bases and J drops 11 bases, and the junction holds 9 bases not matched to any gene. Via the germline V gene, CDR1 is MNHEY and CDR2 SVGEGT. The receptor comes from a male donor with ankylosing spondylitis. Sequences were obtained from blood, either unsorted or a sorted T cell fraction (not recorded which). The rearranged segments are TRBV6-2 or TRBV6-3 and TRBJ1-1; 7 junctional bases match TRBD1. The sequenced DNA: TGTGCCAGCAGCGGGGACAGCGGTTTGGCTTTCTTT. Translated, this is CASSGDSGLAFF.